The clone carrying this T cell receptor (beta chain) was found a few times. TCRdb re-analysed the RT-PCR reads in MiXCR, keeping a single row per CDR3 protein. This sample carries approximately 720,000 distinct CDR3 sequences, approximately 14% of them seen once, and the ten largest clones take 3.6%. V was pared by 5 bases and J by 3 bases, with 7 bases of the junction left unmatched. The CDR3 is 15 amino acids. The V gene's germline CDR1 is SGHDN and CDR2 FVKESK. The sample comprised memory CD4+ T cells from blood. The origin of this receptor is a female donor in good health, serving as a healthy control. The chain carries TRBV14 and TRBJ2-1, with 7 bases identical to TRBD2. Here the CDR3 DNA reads TGTGCCAGCAGCGACTCGGGGGGAGGCTACAATGAGCAGTTCTTC. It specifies CASSDSGGGYNEQFF.